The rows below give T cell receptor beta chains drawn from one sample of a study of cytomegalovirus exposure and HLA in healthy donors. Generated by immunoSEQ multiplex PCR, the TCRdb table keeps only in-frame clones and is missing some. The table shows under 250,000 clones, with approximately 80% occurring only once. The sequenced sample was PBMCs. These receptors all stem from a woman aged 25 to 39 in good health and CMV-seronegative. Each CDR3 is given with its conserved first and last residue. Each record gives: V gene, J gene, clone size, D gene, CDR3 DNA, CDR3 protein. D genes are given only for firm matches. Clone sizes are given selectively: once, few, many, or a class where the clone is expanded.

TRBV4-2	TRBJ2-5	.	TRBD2	TGTGCCAGCAGCCAACCTACTAGCGGGAGTCGACAGACCCAGTACTTC	CASSQPTSGSRQTQYF
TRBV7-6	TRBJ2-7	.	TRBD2	TGTGCCAGCCGCTTAGCGGGAGAAGGGAACGAGCAGTACTTC	CASRLAGEGNEQYF
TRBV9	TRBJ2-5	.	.	TGTGCCAGCAGCCACTCGACGACAGGTTACCAAGAGACCCAGTACTTC	CASSHSTTGYQETQYF
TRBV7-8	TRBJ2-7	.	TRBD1	TGTGCCAGCAGCTTAAGGTTACAGGGGGTGTACGAGCAGTACTTC	CASSLRLQGVYEQYF
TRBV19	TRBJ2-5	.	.	TGTGCCAGTAGGGCCAGGGTCCAAGAGACCCAGTACTTC	CASRARVQETQYF
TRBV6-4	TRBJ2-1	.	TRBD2	TGTGCCAGCAGTGCTCAGGCCGGTAGCGGGAGAAATGAGCAGTTCTTC	CASSAQAGSGRNEQFF
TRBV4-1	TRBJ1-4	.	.	TGCGCCAGCAGCCACCTCCTTAGAAACCTAAATGAAAAACTGTTTTTT	CASSHLLRNLNEKLFF
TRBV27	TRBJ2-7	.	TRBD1	TGTGCCAGCAGTGCGGACAGGGGAGGGGAGCAGTACTTC	CASSADRGGEQYF
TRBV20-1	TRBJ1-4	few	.	TGCAGTGCTAGAGACAGGGAAAAACTGTTTTTT	CSARDREKLFF
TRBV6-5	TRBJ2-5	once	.	TGTGCCAGCAGTTCTAGCGTAGGGGAGACCCAGTACTTC	CASSSSVGETQYF
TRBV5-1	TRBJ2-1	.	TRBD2	TGCGCCAGCAGCTTGGTTAGCGGGTCGGATGAGCAGTTCTTC	CASSLVSGSDEQFF
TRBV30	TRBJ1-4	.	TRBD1	TGTGCCTGGAGTGTACAGACAGGGAGCAATGAAAAACTGTTTTTT	CAWSVQTGSNEKLFF
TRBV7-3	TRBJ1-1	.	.	TGTGCCAGCAGCTTAGCACAGGGCGCTGAAGCTTTCTTT	CASSLAQGAEAFF
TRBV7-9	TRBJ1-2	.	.	TGTGCCAGCAACCCGGTCAGGTTCCCCCCTAATGGCTACACCTTC	CASNPVRFPPNGYTF
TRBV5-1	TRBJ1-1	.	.	TGCGCCAGCAGCTTGGGGCCGCCTGAAGCTTTCTTT	CASSLGPPEAFF
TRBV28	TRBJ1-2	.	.	TGTGCCAGCAAAGACGCGCAGGGCCGCTATGGCTACCCCTTC	CASKDAQGRYGYPF
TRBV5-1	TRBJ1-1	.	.	TGCGCCAGCAGCTTGGATACCGGGACAACTGAAGCTTTCTTT	CASSLDTGTTEAFF
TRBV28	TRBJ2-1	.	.	TGTGCCGCTTCGGGACTCTTGTTCAATGAGCAGTTCTTC	CAASGLLFNEQFF
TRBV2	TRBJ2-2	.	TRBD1	TGTGCCAGCATCCTGGGACAGGGCACCGGGGAGCTGTTTTTT	CASILGQGTGELFF
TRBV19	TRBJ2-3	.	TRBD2	TGTGCCAGTAGTATGTTTAGCGGGGGGGTTACTCAGGGTACGCAGTATTTT	CASSMFSGGVTQGTQYF
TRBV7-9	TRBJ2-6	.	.	TGTGCCAGCAGCCGGGACACAAGCTCTGGGGCCAACGTCCTGACTTTC	CASSRDTSSGANVLTF
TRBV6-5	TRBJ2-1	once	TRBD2	TGTGCCAGCACAAGAGCGGGGGTTGACTACAATGAGCAGTTCTTC	CASTRAGVDYNEQFF
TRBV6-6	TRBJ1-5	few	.	TGTGCCAGCGGGCGTGGGAGCAATCAGCCCCAGCATTTT	CASGRGSNQPQHF
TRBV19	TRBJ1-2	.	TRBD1	TGTGCCAGTAGTCCAACAGGGGCGGGCTATGGCTACACCTTC	CASSPTGAGYGYTF
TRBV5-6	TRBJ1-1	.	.	TGTGCCAGCCGCGGGGGGTGGAACACTGAAGCTTTCTTT	CASRGGWNTEAFF
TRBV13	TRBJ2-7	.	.	TGTGCCACCTCGGAGCGGGCCCGAGGCTCCCACGAGCAGTACTTC	CATSERARGSHEQYF
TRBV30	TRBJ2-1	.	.	TGTGCCTTACGGGATCAGGGGTACAATGAGCAGTTCTTC	CALRDQGYNEQFF
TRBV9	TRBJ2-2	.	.	TGTGCCAGCAGCGTAGAGCAACTCGCGAACACCGGGGAGCTGTTTTTT	CASSVEQLANTGELFF
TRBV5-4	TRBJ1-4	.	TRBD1	TGTGCCAGCAGCCGAACAGGGGATGAGGGGGAAAAACTGTTTTTT	CASSRTGDEGEKLFF
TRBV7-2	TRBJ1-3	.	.	TGTGCCAGCAGCTTAGCGATCATCGGGGTCGGAAACACCATATATTTT	CASSLAIIGVGNTIYF
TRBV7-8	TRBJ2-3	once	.	TGTGCCAGCAGCCAGGGAGGAGGGGTTGGTGGCACAGATACGCAGTATTTT	CASSQGGGVGGTDTQYF
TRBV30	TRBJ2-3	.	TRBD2	TGTGCCTGGATCTCAGCGGGAGGGCAAGATACGCAGTATTTT	CAWISAGGQDTQYF
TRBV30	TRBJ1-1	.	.	TGTGCCTGGAGGGCAGGCTGGAACACTGAAGCTTTCTTT	CAWRAGWNTEAFF
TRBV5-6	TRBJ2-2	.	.	TGTGCCAGCAGCTTGGTCGGTAGCGGCCTCACCGGGGAGCTGTTTTTT	CASSLVGSGLTGELFF
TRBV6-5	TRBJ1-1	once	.	TGTGCCAGCAGTTACTTCGCAGGGGACGTGAACACTGAAGCTTTCTTT	CASSYFAGDVNTEAFF
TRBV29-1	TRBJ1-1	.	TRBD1	TGCAGCGTAAGGGGGCGGATGGCCACTGAAGCTTTCTTT	CSVRGRMATEAFF
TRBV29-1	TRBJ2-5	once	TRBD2	TGCAGCGTTGAATGGGGACCTAGTACGCGGGAGGCACCGTTTCAAGAGACCCAGTACTTC	CSVEWGPSTREAPFQETQYF
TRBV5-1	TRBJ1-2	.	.	TGCGCCAGCAGCTTGGTGGCGGGCGCTACTTTCTATGGCTACACTTTC	CASSLVAGATFYGYTF
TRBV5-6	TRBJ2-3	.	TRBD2	TGTGCCAGCAGCTTTAGGCTAGCGGGGGGGCCTGCAGATACGCAGTATTTT	CASSFRLAGGPADTQYF
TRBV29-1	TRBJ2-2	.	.	TGCAGCGTGACGGAACAGGGTTGGGGCTACACCGGGGAGCTGTTTTTT	CSVTEQGWGYTGELFF
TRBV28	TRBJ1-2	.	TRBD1	TGTGCCAGCAGTTTAGTGACAGGGTGGGTTAGTTATGGCTACACCTTC	CASSLVTGWVSYGYTF
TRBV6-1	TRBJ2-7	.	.	TGTGCCAGCAGTAGATCAGGTCCCTCGGACGAGCAGTACTTC	CASSRSGPSDEQYF
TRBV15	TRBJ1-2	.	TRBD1	TGTGCCACCAGCGCGCAATGGACAGGGATAAACTATGGCTACCCCTTC	CATSAQWTGINYGYPF
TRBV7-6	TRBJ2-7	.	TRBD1	TGTGCCAGCAGCTTCGGACAGGGTGGCTACGAGCAGTACTTC	CASSFGQGGYEQYF
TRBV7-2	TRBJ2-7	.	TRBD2	TGTGCCAGCAGTCCGGCGGCTAGCGGCTTCTACGAGCAGTACTTC	CASSPAASGFYEQYF
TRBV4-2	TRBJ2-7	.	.	TGTGCCAGCAGCCAGGAAAGGGACAACTACTACGAGCAGTACTTC	CASSQERDNYYEQYF